This T cell receptor (beta chain) was captured in a study of CD8 T cells in Susac syndrome. Reverse transcription of roughly 0.45 to 1 ug RNA used random hexamers. Multiplex immunoSEQ PCR targeted 54 Vbeta and 13 Jbeta TCR beta segments. TCRdb itself ran the immunoSEQ multiplex PCR reads through MiXCR, one entry per CDR3 protein. The sample holds some 300,000 distinct CDR3 sequences, about 91% seen once. The CDR3 covers 15 residues. The germline V gene has CDR1 KGHDR and CDR2 SFDVKD. The germline V and J ends were trimmed by 1 base and 5 bases, with 11 bases remaining between them. The receptor comes from a human donor with multiple sclerosis. The genes are TRBV24-1 and TRBJ2-4; D is uncertain. The material sequenced was CD8+ T cells from PBMCs. In DNA, the CDR3 is TGTGCCACCAGTGATTTCAGTAACTCCCAAAACATTCAGTACTTC. It encodes CATSDFSNSQNIQYF.